This record concerns one TCR beta chain sequence. Exclusion applied to patients with autoimmune disease history or systemic immunosuppression. This sample was included in a study of OX40 agonist ivuxolimab in advanced cancers. For the study at large: Two cutaneous melanoma patients and one hepatocellular carcinoma patient, three in all, had partial responses.

Looked up from germline, CDR1 is MDHEN and CDR2 is SYDVKM. CDR3 length: 15 residues. V lost 5 bases and J lost 0, with 10 bases in between. The table came from immunoSEQ multiplex PCR; TCRdb's copy has only in-frame clones and leaves some out. The sample has 36,000 or so clones, about 81% seen once; the top ten hold about 20%. Sequencing used CD4+ or CD8+ T cells sorted from blood, obtained in a trial of the OX40 agonist ivuxolimab. The origin of this receptor is an adult with an advanced solid tumor such as melanoma, head and neck, liver or kidney cancer. This sequence joins TRBV28 and TRBJ1-4, with D hard to call. This chain's CDR3 is CASSTEYATNEKLFF. In DNA form, the CDR3 reads TGTGCCAGCAGTACAGAGTATGCAACTAATGAAAAACTGTTTTTT.